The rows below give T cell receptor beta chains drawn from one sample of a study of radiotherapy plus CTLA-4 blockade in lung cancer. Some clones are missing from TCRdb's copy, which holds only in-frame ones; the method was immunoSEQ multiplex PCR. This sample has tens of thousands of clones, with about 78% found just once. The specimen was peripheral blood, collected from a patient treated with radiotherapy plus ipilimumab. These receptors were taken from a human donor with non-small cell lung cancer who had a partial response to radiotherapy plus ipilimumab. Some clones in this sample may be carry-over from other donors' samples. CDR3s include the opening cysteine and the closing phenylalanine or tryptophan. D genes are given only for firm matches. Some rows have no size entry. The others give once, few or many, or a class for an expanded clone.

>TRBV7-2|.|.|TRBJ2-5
TGTGCCAGCAGTGGGCAGATTCAAGAGACCCAGTACTTC
CASSGQIQETQYF
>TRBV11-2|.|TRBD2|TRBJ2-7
TGTGCCAGCAGCCCTAGACTAGCGGGAGCGATGAGAGAGCAGTACTTC
CASSPRLAGAMREQYF
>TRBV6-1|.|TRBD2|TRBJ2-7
TGTGCCAGCAGTGAAGCCCCCGGGACTAGCGACTCCTACGAGCAGTACTTC
CASSEAPGTSDSYEQYF
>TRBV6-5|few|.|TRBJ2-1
TGTGCCAGCAGTTACTTCGGGGGGCGCAGGTACAATGAGCAGTTCTTC
CASSYFGGRRYNEQFF
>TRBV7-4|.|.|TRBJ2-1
TGTGCCAGCAGGAATACAGGGTACCCTGAGCAGTTCTTC
CASRNTGYPEQFF
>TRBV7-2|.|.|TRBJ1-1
TGTGCCAGCAGACTCGGCCCCGACAGTTTGACTGAAGCTTTCTTT
CASRLGPDSLTEAFF
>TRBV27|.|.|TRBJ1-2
TGTGCCAGCAGCCCTGAGGGCTATGGCTACACCTTC
CASSPEGYGYTF
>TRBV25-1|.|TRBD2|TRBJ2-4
TGTGCCAGCAGTGAATCCGGCTGGGCGGGAGGGAAAAACATTCAGTACTTC
CASSESGWAGGKNIQYF
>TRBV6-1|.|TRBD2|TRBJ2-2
TGTGCCAGCAGTGAAGCGGTGACAGTGGGTTTAGGTAGCGGGAGGGGGGGCACCGGGGAGCTGTTTTTT
CASSEAVTVGLGSGRGGTGELFF
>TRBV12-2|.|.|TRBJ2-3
TGTGCAAGTCGCCCAAGGCGGGGGGGCACAGATACGCAGTATTTT
CASRPRRGGTDTQYF
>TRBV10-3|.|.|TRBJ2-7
TGTGCCATCAGTGAGTCGAGCCAAAGAACCTACGAGCAGTACTTC
CAISESSQRTYEQYF
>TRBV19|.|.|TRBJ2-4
TGTGCCAGTAGTATCTACTCAGGGGCACTGAACATTCAGTACTTC
CASSIYSGALNIQYF
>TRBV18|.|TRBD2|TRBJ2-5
TGTGCCAGCTCACCGGGACTAGCACAGGAGACCCAGTACTTC
CASSPGLAQETQYF
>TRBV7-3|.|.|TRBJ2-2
TGTGCCAGCAGCGCAGGGTTCACCGGGGAGCTGTTTTTT
CASSAGFTGELFF
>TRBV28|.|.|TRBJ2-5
TGTGCCAGCAGTTTACCAGGGTTGGAGACCCAGTACTTC
CASSLPGLETQYF
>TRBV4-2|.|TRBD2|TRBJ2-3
TGTGCCAGCAGCCAGACTAGCGCAGATACGCAGTATTTT
CASSQTSADTQYF
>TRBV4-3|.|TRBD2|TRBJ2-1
TGCGCCAGCAGCCAAGGGGCGGGAGCGGACAATGAGCAGTTCTTC
CASSQGAGADNEQFF
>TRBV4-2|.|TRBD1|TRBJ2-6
TGTGCCAGCAGCCCGCAGGACAGGGCCTCTGGGGCCAACGTCCTGACTTTC
CASSPQDRASGANVLTF
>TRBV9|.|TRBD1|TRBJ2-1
TGTGCCAGCAGCTTCGGGACAGTCTACAATGAGCAGTTCTTC
CASSFGTVYNEQFF
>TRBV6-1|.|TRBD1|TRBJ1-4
TGTGCCAGCAGTGAAGACAGGGGGGGAGAAAAACTGTTTTTT
CASSEDRGGEKLFF
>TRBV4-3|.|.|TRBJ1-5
TGCGCCAGCAGCCAAGAAGACTTTCAGCCCCAGCATTTT
CASSQEDFQPQHF
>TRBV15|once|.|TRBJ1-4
TGTGCCACCAGGACAGGAGGCAGAGATAATGAAAAACTGTTTTTT
CATRTGGRDNEKLFF
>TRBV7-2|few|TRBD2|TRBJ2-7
TGTGCCAGCTCCCTAGCACTAGCGGCCTACGAGCAGTACTTC
CASSLALAAYEQYF
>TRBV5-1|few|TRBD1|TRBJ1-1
TGCGCCAGCAGCTACCAGGGACAGGAGAACACTGAAGCTTTCTTT
CASSYQGQENTEAFF
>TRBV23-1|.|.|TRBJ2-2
TGCGCCAGCAGTCAATCCGCAATAGTCCTCTCGAACACCGGGGAGCTGTTTTTT
CASSQSAIVLSNTGELFF